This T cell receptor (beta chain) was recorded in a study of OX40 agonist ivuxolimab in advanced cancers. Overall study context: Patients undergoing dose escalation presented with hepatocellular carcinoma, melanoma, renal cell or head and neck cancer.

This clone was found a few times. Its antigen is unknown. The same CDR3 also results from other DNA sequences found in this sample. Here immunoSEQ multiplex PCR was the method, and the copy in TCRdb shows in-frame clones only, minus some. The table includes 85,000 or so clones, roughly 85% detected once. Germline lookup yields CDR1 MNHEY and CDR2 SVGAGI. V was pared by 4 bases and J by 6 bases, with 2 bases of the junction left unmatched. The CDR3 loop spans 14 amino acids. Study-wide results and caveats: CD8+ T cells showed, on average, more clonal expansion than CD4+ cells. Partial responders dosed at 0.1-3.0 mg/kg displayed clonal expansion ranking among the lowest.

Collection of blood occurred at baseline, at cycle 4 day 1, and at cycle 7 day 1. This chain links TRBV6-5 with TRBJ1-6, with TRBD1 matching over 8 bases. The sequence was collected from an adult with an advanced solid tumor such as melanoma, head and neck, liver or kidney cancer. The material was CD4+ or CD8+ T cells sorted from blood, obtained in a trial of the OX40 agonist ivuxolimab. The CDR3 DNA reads TGTGCCAGCAGTTTCGGACAGGGTAATTCACCCCTCCACTTT. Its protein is CASSFGQGNSPLHF.